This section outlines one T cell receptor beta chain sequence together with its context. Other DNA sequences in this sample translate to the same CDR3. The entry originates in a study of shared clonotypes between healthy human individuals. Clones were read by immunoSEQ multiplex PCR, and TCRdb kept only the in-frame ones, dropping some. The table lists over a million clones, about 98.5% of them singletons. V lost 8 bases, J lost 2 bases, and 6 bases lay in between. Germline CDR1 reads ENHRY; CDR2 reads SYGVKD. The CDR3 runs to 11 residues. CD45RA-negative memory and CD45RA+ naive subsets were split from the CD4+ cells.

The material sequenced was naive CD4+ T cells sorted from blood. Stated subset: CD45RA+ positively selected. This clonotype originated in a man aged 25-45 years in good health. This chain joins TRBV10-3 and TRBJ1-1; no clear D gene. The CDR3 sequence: CAIRENTEAFF. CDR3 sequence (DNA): TGTGCCATCCGGGAAAACACTGAAGCTTTCTTT.